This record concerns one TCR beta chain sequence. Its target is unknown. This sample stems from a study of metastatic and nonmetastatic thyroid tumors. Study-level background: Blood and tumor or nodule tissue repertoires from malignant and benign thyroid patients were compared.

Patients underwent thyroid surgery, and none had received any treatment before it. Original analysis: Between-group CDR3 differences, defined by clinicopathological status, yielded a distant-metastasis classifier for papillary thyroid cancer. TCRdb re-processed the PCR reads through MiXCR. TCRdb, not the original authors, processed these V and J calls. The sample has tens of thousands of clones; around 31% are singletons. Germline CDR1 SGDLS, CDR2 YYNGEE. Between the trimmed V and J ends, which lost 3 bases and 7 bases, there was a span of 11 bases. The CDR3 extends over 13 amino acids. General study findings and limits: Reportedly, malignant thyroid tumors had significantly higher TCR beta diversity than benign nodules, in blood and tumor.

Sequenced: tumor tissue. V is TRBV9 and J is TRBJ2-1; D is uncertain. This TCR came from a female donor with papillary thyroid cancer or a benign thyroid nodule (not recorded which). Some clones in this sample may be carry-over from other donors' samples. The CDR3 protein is CASSGLVVNEQFF. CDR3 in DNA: TGTGCCAGCAGCGGCCTAGTGGTGAATGAGCAGTTCTTC.